The 12 T cell receptor beta chains in this list originate from one sample, sequenced in a study of blood T cells in healthy people across ages (dated by TCRdb to the mid-2010s). To prepare the library, 5' RACE was applied. Sequencer: Illumina HiSeq 2500. A second PCR of roughly 7 to 11 cycles was performed with a sample-barcoded 5' primer and a J-beta primer mix. TCRdb reran the public reads through fastp at Q25 and MiXCR, keeping productive beta chains. Rows matching on CDR3 protein sequence are summarized as one entry with the most common DNA and genes. Within this sample are about 1 million distinct CDR3 sequences, with 35% to 50% of them counted one time only. Of the sample, about 20% falls within the top ten clones. Sequences were obtained from blood. The receptors were gathered from a woman aged 55-70 years in good health.

Concerning this clonotype: A much larger clone lies one base from this, so it may be a read error. The chain has TRBV7-9 and TRBJ2-2; maybe TRBD1 (5 bases). The CDR3 spans 15 residues. Trimming took 7 bases from V and 13 from J, leaving 25 bases between them. Germline CDR1 and CDR2: SEHNR and FQNEAQ (reference sequence). The CDR3 here is CASNPSQGLARGLFF. CDR3 nucleotide sequence: TGTGCCAGCAACCCATCCCAGGGCTTGGCTAGGGGGCTGTTTTTT. Using reference TRBV7-9 and TRBJ2-2 for the parts outside the CDR3, the full variable domain is DTGVSQNPRHKITKRGQNVTFRCDPISEHNRLYWYRQTLGQGPEFLTYFQNEAQLEKSRLLSDRFSAERPKGSFSTLEIQRTEQGDSAMYLCASNPSQGLARGLFFGEGSRLTVL.

This chain uses TRBV28 with TRBJ1-3; unclear D gene. The CDR3 runs to 14 residues. The germline CDR1 and CDR2 sequences are MDHEN and SYDVKM. Trimming pared 7 bases from V and 4 bases from J, leaving 14 bases between. The CDR3 sequence: CASTSQSAGNTIYF. For the CDR3, the DNA is TGTGCCAGCACTTCTCAGAGCGCGGGAAACACCATATATTTT.

The V gene is TRBV5-1, the J gene TRBJ2-3; TRBD2 matches at 8 bases. Germline V gives CDR1 SGHRS, CDR2 YFSETQ. The junction had 10 bases not matched to a gene; V was cut back by 4 bases and J by 3 bases. The CDR3 has 16 amino acids. CDR3 nucleotide sequence: TGCGCCAGCAGCCCGGGGGGGCGGACTAGGACAGATACGCAGTATTTT. Translated, it gives CASSPGGRTRTDTQYF.

The chain links TRBV20-1 to TRBJ1-3; D is perhaps TRBD1 (5 bases). Per germline, CDR1 DFQATT and CDR2 SNEGSKA (reference sequence). V was shortened by 0 bases and J by 5 bases, with 14 bases between the two germline ends. This CDR3 has 15 residues. DNA for the CDR3: TGCAGTGCTAGAGATTGGGGGAGCGACAGAAACACCATATATTTT. It yields the protein CSARDWGSDRNTIYF.

The chain is built from TRBV20-1 and TRBJ2-1; D not certain. This CDR3 is 15 amino acids long. The germline gives CDR1 DFQATT, CDR2 SNEGSKA (reference sequence). V lost 3 bases, J lost 0 bases, and 12 bases lay in between. Written as DNA, the CDR3 is TGCAGTGCTAGTTTGCGGAAGAACTCCTACAATGAGCAGTTCTTC. This codes for CSASLRKNSYNEQFF.

The chain combines TRBV7-9 with TRBJ2-1, with TRBD2 identical over 7 bases. Losses at the gene ends were 5 bases for V and 5 bases for J; bases not matched to a gene: 12. This CDR3 has 16 amino acids. The germline V gene encodes CDR1 SEHNR and CDR2 FQNEAQ (reference sequence). CDR3 in DNA: TGTGCCAGCAGCCCCAGCGGCCTAGCGGTGCACAATGAGCAGTTCTTC. As protein: CASSPSGLAVHNEQFF.

The chain combines TRBV9 with TRBJ2-2; 13 positions match TRBD2. J was trimmed by 5 bases and V by 4 bases; bases with no gene match: 5. This CDR3 spans 16 amino acids. Germline CDR1 is SGDLS and CDR2 is YYNGEE. The CDR3 DNA reads TGTGCCAGCAGCCCTACTAGCGGGAGGGCGACCGGGGAGCTGTTTTTT. This sequence encodes CASSPTSGRATGELFF.

This clonotype was counted between two and nine times. The chain combines TRBV6-1 with TRBJ2-4; tentatively, D is TRBD1 (6 bases). V dropped 6 bases and J dropped 2 bases, with 14 bases sitting between them. In germline, CDR1 is MNHNS, CDR2 SASEGT. The CDR3 extends over 15 amino acids. CDR3 amino acids: CASRQGVATKNIQYF. The CDR3, as DNA: TGTGCCAGCAGACAGGGTGTGGCGACCAAAAACATTCAGTACTTC.

The sample holds a few counts of this clonotype. The rearrangement joins TRBV7-6 to TRBJ2-5; D is unclear. Trimming took off 1 base at V and 5 bases at J, with 11 bases between the two ends. The CDR3 is 14 amino acids. CDR1 and CDR2 (germline): SGHVS, FNYEAQ. The CDR3 bases are TGTGCCAGCAGCTTAGGGGTCTTGGGGGAGACCCAGTACTTC. Protein product: CASSLGVLGETQYF.

The table lists this clonotype with a few counts. The chain joins TRBV4-2 to TRBJ2-3; D call uncertain. This CDR3 spans 13 amino acids. Per the germline V gene, CDR1 is LGHNA and CDR2 is YNFKEQ. V gave up 0 bases and J gave up 12 bases, with 13 bases separating them. CDR3 nucleotide sequence: TGTGCCAGCAGCCAAGATCCCGCCAGGCCTCAGTATTTT. It yields the protein CASSQDPARPQYF.

This clonotype was detected only once. V usage is TRBV20-1 and J usage is TRBJ2-1; 8 positions match TRBD1. The germline gives CDR1 DFQATT, CDR2 SNEGSKA (reference sequence). This CDR3 contains 16 residues. J gave up 5 bases and V 6 bases, and 15 bases lay outside the gene matches. This CDR3 reads CSAGGRWTGRNNEQFF. CDR3 bases: TGCAGTGCAGGGGGGCGATGGACAGGGCGGAACAATGAGCAGTTCTTC.

V gene TRBV5-1 combines with J gene TRBJ1-1; 8 nucleotides agree with TRBD1. Germline V lookup: CDR1 SGHRS, CDR2 YFSETQ. The ends lost 6 bases at V and 1 base at J; junction bases unmatched: 8. The CDR3 covers 15 residues. CDR3 in DNA: TGCGCCAGCACCCAGGGGGCCCCCCGGAACACTGAAGCTTTCTTT. Translated, it gives CASTQGAPRNTEAFF.